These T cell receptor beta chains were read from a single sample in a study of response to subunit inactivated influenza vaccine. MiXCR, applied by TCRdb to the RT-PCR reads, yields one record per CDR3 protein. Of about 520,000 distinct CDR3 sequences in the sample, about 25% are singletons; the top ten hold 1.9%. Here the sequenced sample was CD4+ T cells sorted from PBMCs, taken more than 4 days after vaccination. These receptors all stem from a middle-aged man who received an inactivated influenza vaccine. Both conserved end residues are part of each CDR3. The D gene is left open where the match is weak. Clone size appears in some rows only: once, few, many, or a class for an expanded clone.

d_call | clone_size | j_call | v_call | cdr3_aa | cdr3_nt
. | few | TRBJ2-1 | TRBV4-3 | CASSLSEHRGYNEQFF | TGCGCCAGCAGCCTATCCGAACACCGGGGCTACAATGAGCAGTTCTTC
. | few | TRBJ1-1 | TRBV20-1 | CSASPIPEAFF | TGCAGTGCTAGCCCCATACCTGAAGCTTTCTTT
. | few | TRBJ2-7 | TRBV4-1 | CASSPSHGTRQEQYF | TGCGCCAGCAGCCCCTCCCACGGGACGCGGCAAGAGCAGTACTTC
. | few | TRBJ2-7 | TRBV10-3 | CAISAPATNYEQYF | TGTGCCATCAGTGCCCCCGCAACTAACTACGAGCAGTACTTC
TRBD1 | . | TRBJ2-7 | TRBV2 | CASSAQGANYEQYF | TGTGCCAGCAGCGCTCAGGGGGCGAACTACGAGCAGTACTTC
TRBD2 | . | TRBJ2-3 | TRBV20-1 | CCARDWGGRAGDTQYF | TGCTGTGCTAGAGACTGGGGCGGGAGGGCTGGAGATACGCAGTATTTT
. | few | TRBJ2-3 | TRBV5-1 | CASSLLLTTPSTDTQYF | TGCGCCAGCAGCCTTCTACTGACTACCCCTAGCACAGATACGCAGTATTTT
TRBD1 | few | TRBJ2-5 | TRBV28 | CASSGTDGTKETQYF | TGTGCCAGCAGTGGGACAGACGGAACGAAAGAGACCCAGTACTTC
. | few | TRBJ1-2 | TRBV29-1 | CSVVNSNYGYTF | TGCAGCGTTGTGAACTCTAACTATGGCTACACCTTC
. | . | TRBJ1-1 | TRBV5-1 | CASSSTGQRMNTEAFF | TGCGCCAGCAGCTCCACAGGGCAAAGGATGAACACTGAAGCTTTCTTT
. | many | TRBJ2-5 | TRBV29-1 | CSVLTPAETQYF | TGCAGCGTTTTAACCCCGGCGGAGACCCAGTACTTC
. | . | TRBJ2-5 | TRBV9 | CASSVATGVRGQETQYF | TGTGCCAGCAGCGTAGCTACTGGAGTGAGGGGACAAGAGACCCAGTACTTC
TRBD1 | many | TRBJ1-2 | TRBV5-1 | CASSAGGDYGYTF | TGCGCCAGCAGTGCAGGGGGCGACTATGGCTACACCTTC
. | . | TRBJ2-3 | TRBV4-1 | CASSQEFSFPDTQYF | TGCGCCAGCAGCCAAGAATTCAGTTTCCCAGATACGCAGTATTTT
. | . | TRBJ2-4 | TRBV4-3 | CASSQEYRAWYIQYF | TGCGCCAGCAGCCAAGAGTATCGAGCGTGGTACATTCAGTACTTC
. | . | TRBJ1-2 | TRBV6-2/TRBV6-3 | CASSYSRSGRGDYGYTF | TGTGCCAGCAGTTACTCGCGGTCGGGCAGGGGAGACTATGGCTACACCTTC
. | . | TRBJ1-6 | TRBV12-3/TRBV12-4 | CASSLKDSYNSPLHF | TGTGCCAGCAGTTTAAAGGACAGCTATAATTCACCCCTCCACTTT
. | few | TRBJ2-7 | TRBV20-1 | CSATPTQYEQYF | TGCAGTGCTACCCCAACCCAATACGAGCAGTACTTC
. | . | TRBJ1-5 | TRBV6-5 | CASSYSMDQPQHF | TGTGCCAGCAGTTACTCAATGGATCAGCCCCAGCATTTT
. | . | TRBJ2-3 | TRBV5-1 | CASSLEGAGSMGQYF | TGCGCCAGCAGCTTGGAGGGAGCAGGATCCATGGGGCAGTATTTT
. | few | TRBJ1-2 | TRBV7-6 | CASSLSEEAGIMTF | TGTGCCAGCAGCTTATCAGAGGAAGCCGGGATAATGACCTTC
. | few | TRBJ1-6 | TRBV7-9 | CASSLGSDSPLHF | TGTGCCAGCAGCTTAGGGTCAGATTCACCCCTCCACTTT
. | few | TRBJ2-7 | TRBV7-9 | CASSGRTRGYYEQYF | TGTGCCAGCAGCGGGAGGACAAGGGGTTACTACGAGCAGTACTTC
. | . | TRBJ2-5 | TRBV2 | CASKAPGEETQYF | TGTGCCAGCAAGGCACCTGGGGAAGAGACCCAGTACTTC
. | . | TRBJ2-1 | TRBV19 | CASSIVSYPFNEQFF | TGTGCCAGTAGTATAGTTAGCTACCCCTTCAATGAGCAGTTCTTC
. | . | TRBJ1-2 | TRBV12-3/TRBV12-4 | CASSPWGGQGGYTF | TGTGCCAGCAGTCCATGGGGGGGGCAGGGTGGCTACACCTTC
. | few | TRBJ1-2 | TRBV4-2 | CASSHTGILYGYTF | TGTGCCAGCAGCCACACAGGGATACTCTATGGCTACACCTTC
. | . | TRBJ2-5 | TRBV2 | CASSEVEETQYF | TGTGCCAGCAGTGAAGTAGAAGAGACCCAGTACTTC
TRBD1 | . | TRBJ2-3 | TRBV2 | CASSEVRAGGRDTQYF | TGTGCCAGCAGTGAAGTTCGGGCAGGGGGTAGAGATACGCAGTATTTT
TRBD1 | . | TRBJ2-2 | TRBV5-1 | CASSLRGLTGELFF | TGCGCCAGCAGCTTAAGGGGGCTCACCGGGGAGCTGTTTTTT
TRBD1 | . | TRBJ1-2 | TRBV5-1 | CASSFDPDRNEGYTF | TGCGCCAGCAGCTTCGACCCGGACAGGAACGAGGGCTACACCTTC
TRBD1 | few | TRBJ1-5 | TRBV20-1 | CSANLAGTGGNQPQHF | TGCAGTGCTAACCTGGCCGGGACAGGGGGCAATCAGCCCCAGCATTTT
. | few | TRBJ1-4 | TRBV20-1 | CSAATVNEKLFF | TGCAGTGCTGCTACAGTTAATGAAAAACTGTTTTTT
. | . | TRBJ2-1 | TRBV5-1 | CASSRDAGENEQFF | TGCGCCAGCAGCCGGGACGCTGGAGAAAATGAGCAGTTCTTC
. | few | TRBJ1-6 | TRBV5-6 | CASSFRDGNNSPLHF | TGTGCCAGCAGCTTCCGGGACGGAAATAATTCACCCCTCCACTTT
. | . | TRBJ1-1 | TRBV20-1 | CSAAPRVRGNTEAFF | TGCAGTGCAGCCCCCCGGGTTCGGGGGAACACTGAAGCTTTCTTT
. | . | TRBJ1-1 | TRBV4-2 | CASSQVSGATEAFF | TGTGCCAGCAGCCAAGTGTCCGGGGCCACTGAAGCTTTCTTT
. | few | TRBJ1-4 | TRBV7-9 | CASSSRQNNEKLFF | TGTGCCAGCAGCTCCCGACAGAACAATGAAAAACTGTTTTTT
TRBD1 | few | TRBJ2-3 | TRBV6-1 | CASSPGTGAFGTQYF | TGTGCCAGCAGTCCCGGGACAGGGGCTTTTGGGACGCAGTATTTT
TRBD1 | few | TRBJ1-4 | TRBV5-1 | CASSPGQGGGEKLFF | TGCGCCAGCAGCCCAGGACAGGGTGGGGGCGAAAAACTGTTTTTT
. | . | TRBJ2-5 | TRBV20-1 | CSASSPSTEETQYF | TGCAGTGCTAGCTCCCCCAGTACTGAAGAGACCCAGTACTTC
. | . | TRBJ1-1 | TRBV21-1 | CASSKVCGVGNTEAFF | TGTGCCAGCAGCAAAGTATGCGGGGTCGGGAACACTGAAGCTTTCTTT
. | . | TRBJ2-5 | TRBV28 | CASRTGRIQETQYF | TGTGCCAGCAGGACGGGACGGATTCAAGAGACCCAGTACTTC
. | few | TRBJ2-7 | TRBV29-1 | CSAGDGGYYEQYF | TGCAGCGCCGGCGACGGAGGATACTACGAGCAGTACTTC